This paragraph reports one T cell receptor (beta chain). Its antigen remains unidentified. The sample comes from a study of beta chain features in type 1 diabetes. Study-wide points: A greater similarity of naive, central memory and Treg TCRB repertoires was seen among patients than among healthy donors.

The germline gives CDR1 KGHSH, CDR2 LQKENI. The CDR3 is 13 residues long. V lost 7 bases to trimming and J lost 1 base, with 11 bases between them. The whole isolated RNA underwent reverse transcription, so sequencing captured expressed TCRB transcripts. Assay used: immunoSEQ multiplex PCR; TCRdb lists only in-frame clones, some missing. The table lists more than 300,000 clones, 6.5% to 10% of them singletons. The chain employs TRBV18 and TRBJ2-7; maybe TRBD1 (7 bases). The sample consisted of central memory CD4+ T cells from blood. This sequence was found in a young woman in good health. DNA for the CDR3: TGTGCCAGCTGCGGGGACAGTTCCTACGAGCAGTACTTC. Amino acid sequence: CASCGDSSYEQYF. The full variable domain, rest sourced from reference TRBV18 and TRBJ2-7, is NAGVMQNPRHLVRRRGQEARLRCSPMKGHSHVYWYRQLPEEGLKFMVYLQKENIIDESGMPKERFSAEFPKEGPSILRIQQVVRGDSAAYFCASCGDSSYEQYFGPGTRLTVT.